This TCR beta chain was found in a study of blood T cell repertoires in COVID-19. Generated by immunoSEQ multiplex PCR, the TCRdb table keeps only in-frame clones and is missing some. This sample yields about 400,000 clones, of which about 88% are seen a single time; around 7.5% belongs to the top ten. The CDR3 contains 13 residues. The sequenced sample consisted of peripheral blood. The chain has TRBV12-2 and TRBJ2-7; the table's D call TRBD1 went unverified against the DNA. TRBV12-2 is flagged as a pseudogene. The clonotype originates from a woman aged 55-69 years with COVID-19, enrolled during active disease. The CDR3 region has the DNA TGTGCAAGTCGCCACAGGGAACTCTACGAGCAGTACTTC. The encoded protein is CASRHRELYEQYF.